The following is a T cell receptor (beta chain) sequence with its context. Its specificity is not known. This record belongs to a study of a mutant IDH1 vaccine in newly diagnosed glioma. Overall study context: Of treated patients, around 62% were men and approximately 40% women, averaging around 40 years. Week 35 was assigned to visit V12, and week 47 was assigned to visit V13. Patients arrived already treated with radiotherapy, temozolomide, or both, most having had both.

CDR3 length: 15 amino acids. Germline trimming cut 0 bases from V and 8 bases from J; bases unmatched to any gene: 7. Germline V gene data show CDR1 as SGHRS and CDR2 as YFSETQ. The time point was: week 35, safety follow-up. Doses comprised 300 ug of mutant IDH1 20-mer peptide each, plus topical imiquimod. Produced via immunoSEQ multiplex PCR; TCRdb's table is partial and in-frame only. The data show 65,000 to 85,000 clones, around 84% seen once. The clonotype was recovered from a man aged 25-45 years with glioma. J is TRBJ2-1 and V is TRBV5-1; TRBD2 agrees at 8 bases. Sequenced material: PBMCs, taken from a glioma patient whose treatment included an IDH1 peptide vaccine. CDR3 DNA: TGCGCCAGCAGCTTGGACGCGGGGGGTGGAGATGAGCAGTTCTTC. Its protein is CASSLDAGGGDEQFF. Based on the CDR3 plus reference TRBV5-1 and TRBJ2-1, the full variable domain is KAGVTQTPRYLIKTRGQQVTLSCSPISGHRSVSWYQQTPGQGLQFLFEYFSETQRNKGNFPGRFSGRQFSNSRSEMNVSTLELGDSALYLCASSLDAGGGDEQFFGPGTRLTVL.